What follows are 30 T cell receptor beta chains derived from one specimen sequenced in a study of tissue T cells after allogeneic stem cell transplantation. Time point here: mouse harvest day 7 after allogeneic transplant. The graft held 10^6 splenic CD5+ T cells and 10^7 T-cell-depleted bone marrow cells. This table comes from immunoSEQ multiplex PCR, and its TCRdb copy is limited to in-frame clones, with some not included. The sample shows 7,000 to 8,000 clones, 50% of them seen only once. The sample consisted of gut tissue. These receptors all come from a female BALB/c mouse given C57BL/6 T cells with graft-versus-host disease after an allogeneic hematopoietic cell transplant.

This clone showed up just once. Gene names and germline match the mouse. The read ends 1 residue shy of where the CDR3 ends; the end is completed using the germline J gene. The chain links TRBV3 to TRBJ2-7; D is unresolved. Germline CDR1 is SNHLY and CDR2 is FYNGKV (reference sequence). V lost 1 base to trimming and J lost 3 bases, with 4 bases between them. CDR3 length equals 12 residues. The CDR3 here is CASSLVSYEQYF. The sequenced part of the CDR3 DNA is TGTGCCAGCAGCTTAGTCAGCTATGAACAGTAC.

This clone ranks as medium-sized. Mouse gene names apply. The read gets to within 1 residue of the CDR3 end, and the germline J gene fills in the rest. The V gene is TRBV5, the J gene TRBJ2-7; 10 positions agree with TRBD2. Germline CDR1 LGHNA, CDR2 YNLKQL (reference sequence). With 4 bases clipped from V and 7 bases from J, the junction kept 7 bases outside the gene matches. CDR3 size: 14 residues. The CDR3 here is CASSPDWGVWEQYF. The covered CDR3 bases are TGTGCCAGCAGCCCCGACTGGGGGGTTTGGGAACAGTAC.

This clone was seen a few times. Gene names refer to mouse genes. The observed sequence ends 1 residue before the CDR3 terminus, with the missing tail filled in from the germline J gene. The chain links TRBV13-1 to TRBJ2-7, with TRBD1 identical over 10 bases. Trimming removed 0 bases from V and 6 bases from J; junction bases left unmatched: 3. Per germline, CDR1 NSHNY and CDR2 SYGAGN. The CDR3 contains 14 residues. The CDR3 reads CASSDGQGALEQYF. The CDR3 bases that were read are TGTGCCAGCAGTGATGGACAGGGGGCGCTTGAACAGTAC.

With respect to this clone: Gene labels here are mouse ones. From the germline J gene comes the end of the CDR3, since the read stops 1 residue before it. The chain employs TRBV26 and TRBJ2-7; TRBD1 matches at 9 bases. In germline, CDR1 is KGHPV, CDR2 FQNQEV (reference sequence). V was pared by 0 bases and J by 4 bases, with 1 base of the junction left unmatched. This CDR3 comprises 14 residues. The sequenced part of the CDR3 DNA is TGTGCCAGCAGTCTGTCTGGGACAGGGTATGAACAGTAC. Translating gives CASSLSGTGYEQY. The full CDR3 reads CASSLSGTGYEQYF.

Of note for this clone: Gene names follow the mouse nomenclature. With the read ending 1 residue before the CDR3 end, the germline J gene is used to fill in that end. The chain couples TRBV16 to TRBJ2-7, with TRBD2 matching over 7 bases. CDR3 length: 14 amino acids. Germline lookup yields CDR1 SGHSA and CDR2 FRNQAP. The J segment lost 1 base and the V segment lost 3 bases, leaving 3 bases of the junction unmatched. The CDR3 is CASSFETGSYEQYF. The DNA read from the CDR3 is TGTGCAAGCAGCTTTGAGACTGGGTCCTATGAACAGTAC.

In the case of this clone: The gene names given are mouse names. The read terminates 1 residue before the CDR3 end, so the remaining end is supplied by the germline J gene. This chain links TRBV26 with TRBJ1-1, with TRBD1 identical over 8 bases. V shed 6 bases, J shed 3 bases, and the junction held 3 bases outside the gene matches. This CDR3 has 13 residues. Germline V CDR1 and CDR2: KGHPV, FQNQEV (reference sequence). CDR3 region: CASRQQGDTEVFF. The CDR3 bases that were read are TGTGCCAGCAGGCAACAGGGGGACACAGAAGTCTTC.

This clone turned up a few times. Mouse germline and gene names are used. The read terminates 1 residue ahead of where the CDR3 ends, so the germline J gene completes it. The V gene is TRBV5, the J gene TRBJ2-7, with 7 bases identical to TRBD2. Trimming removed 0 bases from V and 3 bases from J; junction bases left unmatched: 5. The CDR3 length is 15 residues. CDR1 is LGHNA, CDR2 YNLKQL, per germline (reference sequence). Incomplete CDR3 DNA: TGTGCCAGCAGCCAAGATTCCTGGGGGTTCTATGAACAGTAC. This codes for CASSQDSWGFYEQY. The full CDR3 protein reads CASSQDSWGFYEQYF.

Concerning this clone itself: Genes and germline come from the mouse. The CDR3 bases that were read are TGTGCCAGCAGTCCCTACAGGGGGCGGGCCAACGAAAGATTATTT. Residues: CASSPYRGRANERLF. From start to end, the CDR3 is CASSPYRGRANERLFF. The V call is TRBV26, the J call TRBJ1-4; TRBD1 matches 9 bases. The read stops 1 residue short of the end of the CDR3; the missing end is completed from the germline J gene. Germline loops: CDR1 KGHPV, CDR2 FQNQEV (reference sequence). The CDR3 is made up of 16 amino acids. The V segment lost 4 bases and the J segment 3 bases; nucleotides outside the gene matches: 6.

In the case of this clone: Gene names follow the mouse nomenclature. The missing CDR3 end, 1 residue past where the read stops, is filled in from the germline J gene. The chain carries TRBV26 and TRBJ2-7, with no clear D. The length of the CDR3 is 12 residues. The germline gives CDR1 KGHPV, CDR2 FQNQEV (reference sequence). Trimming took 5 bases from V and 1 from J, leaving 6 bases between them. The sequenced part of the CDR3 DNA is TGTGCCAGCAGTAGACAATCCTATGAACAGTAC. Protein product: CASSRQSYEQY. The complete CDR3 sequence is CASSRQSYEQYF.

As to this clone: The genes and germline here are from mouse. The CDR3 bases that were read are TGCACCTGCAGTGCAGAACAGGGTCGGGCTCCGCTT. It specifies CTCSAEQGRAPL. In full, the CDR3 reads CTCSAEQGRAPLF. The J gene is TRBJ1-5, the V gene TRBV1; the D gene is possibly TRBD1 (6 bases). The read ends 1 residue before the CDR3 terminus; that terminus is restored from the germline J gene. CDR1 and CDR2 from the germline V gene are NSQYPW and LRSPGD (reference sequence). CDR3 length: 13 amino acids. V lost 0 bases and J lost 9, with 9 bases in between.

In regard to this clone: Gene names denote mouse genes. From the germline J gene comes the end of the CDR3, since the read stops 1 residue before it. J is TRBJ1-2 and V is TRBV26, with a tentative D call TRBD1 (5 bases). The CDR3 length is 13 residues. Germline loops: CDR1 KGHPV, CDR2 FQNQEV (reference sequence). The ends were cut back, 3 bases at V and 2 bases at J, with 7 bases in the middle. This CDR3 is CASSLEGNSDYTF. The sequenced CDR3 bases are TGTGCCAGCAGTCTCGAGGGGAACTCCGACTACACC.

Points on this clone: The genes and germline here are from mouse. The read halts 1 residue ahead of the CDR3 end, with the missing end drawn from the germline J gene. The gene calls are TRBV16 and TRBJ1-2; possibly TRBD1 for D (5 bases). This CDR3 has 15 residues. The germline V gene has CDR1 SGHSA and CDR2 FRNQAP. V was pared by 0 bases and J by 1 base, with 9 bases between. Partial CDR3 DNA: TGTGCAAGCAGCTTAGAGGGGGGGAGAAACTCCGACTACACC. Residues: CASSLEGGRNSDYT. The CDR3 in its entirety is CASSLEGGRNSDYTF. The complete variable domain, with remaining parts taken from reference TRBV16 and TRBJ1-2, reads NAGVIQTPRHKVTGKGQEATLWCEPISGHSAVFWYRQTIVQGLEFLTYFRNQAPIDDSGMPKERFSAQMPNQSHSTLKIQSTQPQDSAVYLCASSLEGGRNSDYTFGSGTRLLVI.

About this clone itself: Genes here carry mouse names. The CDR3 region is CGARASTGFYAEQFF. Partial CDR3 DNA: TGTGGTGCTAGGGCCTCGACAGGGTTCTATGCTGAGCAGTTC. The genes are TRBV20 and TRBJ2-1, with 7 bases that match TRBD1. Read data end 1 residue before the CDR3 end; the end is taken from the germline J gene. The V segment lost 1 base and the J segment 3 bases; nucleotides outside the gene matches: 6. The germline V gene has CDR1 GFQATS and CDR2 STVNSAI. The CDR3 length is 15 residues.

A note on this clone: Germline and genes here are mouse. With the read ending 1 residue before the CDR3 end, the germline J gene is used to fill in that end. V is TRBV2 and J is TRBJ2-2, with 9 bases that match TRBD2. The CDR3 length is 17 residues. Germline V gives CDR1 LGHNA, CDR2 YSYQKL. Losses at the gene ends were 0 bases for V and 2 bases for J; bases not matched to a gene: 4. CDR3 bases read: TGTGCCAGCAGCCAAGACGTGGGGGGGCGCAACACCGGGCAGCTCTAC. The encoded protein is CASSQDVGGRNTGQLY. The full CDR3 protein reads CASSQDVGGRNTGQLYF.

Concerning this clone: Gene names and germline refer to mouse. CDR3 DNA (partial): TGCTCCAGCAGTCAAGGACAGGGGGCCAGCGAAAGATTATTT. Translating it yields CSSSQGQGASERLF. The complete CDR3 protein is CSSSQGQGASERLFF. The chain couples TRBV23 to TRBJ1-4; the table gives TRBD1 as D, unverified against the DNA. The sequence runs out 1 residue before the end of the CDR3; the remainder is reconstructed from the germline J gene. The CDR3 covers 15 residues. Germline loops: CDR1 KGHTA, CDR2 FQNQQP. The full variable domain, with the rest looked up from reference TRBV23 and TRBJ1-4, is DAAVTQKPRYLIKMKGQEAEMKCIPEKGHTAVFWYQQKQSKELKFLIYFQNQQPLDQIDMVKERFSAVCPSSSLCSLGIRTCEAEDSALYLCSSSQGQGASERLFFGHGTKLSVL.

On this clone itself: Mouse germline and gene names are used. The CDR3 is cut off 1 residue early in the read; its end comes from the germline J gene. The rearrangement links TRBV26 to TRBJ2-5; no reliable D call. V was cut by 3 bases and J by 0 bases, with 7 bases left in between. Germline CDR1 is KGHPV and CDR2 is FQNQEV (reference sequence). The length of the CDR3 is 14 residues. CDR3 region: CASSLGPNQDTQYF. CDR3 DNA, as far as it was read: TGTGCCAGCAGTCTCGGACCTAACCAAGACACCCAGTAC.

The table lists this clone with a few counts. The listed genes are named as in mouse. The read ends 1 residue before the CDR3 terminus; that terminus is restored from the germline J gene. This chain joins TRBV26 and TRBJ1-3; D unclear. V was pared by 5 bases and J by 0 bases, with 5 bases between. The CDR3 spans 13 residues. The V gene's germline CDR1 is KGHPV and CDR2 FQNQEV (reference sequence). The chain's CDR3 is CASSDNSGNTLYF. CDR3 DNA (partial): TGTGCCAGCAGTGACAATTCTGGAAATACGCTCTAT.

Details on this clone: The genes are named according to mouse. The read gets to within 1 residue of the CDR3 end, and the germline J gene fills in the rest. The chain carries TRBV16 and TRBJ2-1; D call uncertain. Between the trimmed V and J ends, which lost 0 bases and 3 bases, there was a span of 3 bases. This CDR3 contains 13 residues. Germline V CDR1 and CDR2: SGHSA, FRNQAP. The sequenced part of the CDR3 DNA is TGTGCAAGCAGCTTAGAAGTCTATGCTGAGCAGTTC. This translates into CASSLEVYAEQF. The full-length CDR3 reads as CASSLEVYAEQFF.

In regard to this clone: Mouse germline and gene names are used. The read is 1 residue too short to cover the CDR3 end, so that end is filled in from the germline J gene. The chain carries TRBV1 and TRBJ2-4; D is unclear. The CDR3 has 13 residues. V was trimmed by 0 bases and J by 3 bases, leaving 4 bases between them. The germline CDR1 and CDR2 sequences are NSQYPW and LRSPGD (reference sequence). CDR3 protein: CTCSADQQNTLYF. CDR3 bases read: TGCACCTGCAGTGCAGACCAGCAAAACACCTTGTAC.

Concerning this clone: Here the gene names and germline are mouse. CDR3 DNA, as far as it was read: TGTGCCAGCAGCTTAGCAGGGGGCGAGACAGAAGTCTTC. Protein sequence: CASSLAGGETEVF. The CDR3 in its entirety is CASSLAGGETEVFF. The V gene is TRBV3, the J gene TRBJ1-1, with 7 positions matching TRBD1. The DNA ends 1 residue before the CDR3 does, and the rest of the CDR3 is filled in from the germline J gene. Trimming cost V 0 bases and J 5 bases; bases outside gene matches: 3. The CDR3 has 14 amino acids. Germline CDR1 reads SNHLY; CDR2 reads FYNGKV (reference sequence). Full variable domain (missing parts from reference TRBV3 and TRBJ1-1): GPKVLQIPSHQIIDMGQMVTLNCDPVSNHLYFYWYKQILGQQMEFLVNFYNGKVMEKSKLFKDQFSVERPDGSYFTLKIQPTALEDSAVYFCASSLAGGETEVFFGKGTRLTVV.

By sample fraction, this clone is medium-sized. The gene names here belong to mouse. Read data end 1 residue before the CDR3 end; the end is taken from the germline J gene. The chain joins TRBV2 to TRBJ2-1; 7 bases fit TRBD2. The germline CDR1 and CDR2 sequences are LGHNA and YSYQKL. After removal of 1 base from V and 1 base from J, the junction contained 1 base not matched to a gene. CDR3 size: 15 residues. Incomplete CDR3 DNA: TGTGCCAGCAGCCAAGGCTGGGGGAACTATGCTGAGCAGTTC. Encoded protein: CASSQGWGNYAEQF. The CDR3 reads in full as CASSQGWGNYAEQFF.

Concerning this clone itself: Mouse gene names apply. CDR3 DNA, as far as it was read: TGTGCCAGCAGTCTTACAGGCTCCTATGAACAGTAC. Protein sequence: CASSLTGSYEQY. The complete CDR3 sequence is CASSLTGSYEQYF. The chain carries TRBV26 and TRBJ2-7; weak D call: TRBD1 (5 bases). The missing CDR3 end, 1 residue past where the read stops, is filled in from the germline J gene. Trimming pared 3 bases from V and 0 bases from J, leaving 6 bases between. Germline lookup yields CDR1 KGHPV and CDR2 FQNQEV (reference sequence). The CDR3 runs to 13 residues.

Regarding this clone: The germline and genes are mouse ones. Coverage ceases 1 residue before the CDR3 finishes, and the germline J gene fills in the end. The chain links TRBV15 to TRBJ1-1, with D possibly TRBD1 on 5 matching bases. Trimming took off 6 bases at V and 0 bases at J, with 8 bases between the two ends. The CDR3 consists of 13 residues. The V gene's germline CDR1 is SGHND and CDR2 FRSKSL. This CDR3 is CASRGGTNTEVFF. Partial CDR3 DNA: TGTGCCAGCAGGGGGGGGACAAACACAGAAGTCTTC.

On this clone: Gene names follow the mouse nomenclature. This CDR3 is CASSLSQFSAETLYF. The CDR3 DNA, read in part, is TGTGCCAGCAGTCTGTCACAGTTTAGTGCAGAAACGCTGTAT. The chain couples TRBV26 to TRBJ2-3; D is unresolved. The CDR3 extends 1 residue past the end of the read, so its final part is completed from the germline J gene. Germline V gives CDR1 KGHPV, CDR2 FQNQEV (reference sequence). V was clipped by 0 bases and J by 0 bases, with 7 bases between them. The CDR3 spans 15 residues.

As concerns this clone: All gene names here are mouse names. The CDR3 is cut off 1 residue early in the read; its end comes from the germline J gene. The chain employs TRBV26 and TRBJ2-7, with a tentative D call TRBD1 (5 bases). Per the germline V gene, CDR1 is KGHPV and CDR2 is FQNQEV (reference sequence). CDR3 length: 11 amino acids. The V gene lost 6 bases and the J gene lost 6 bases, with 9 bases spanning the gap. CDR3 in amino acids: CASSPTAEQYF. Partial CDR3 DNA: TGTGCCAGCAGCCCGACAGCTGAACAGTAC.

On this clone itself: These gene names are mouse names. The CDR3 end is not reached by the read, which stops 1 residue before it; the germline J gene fills it in. The chain uses TRBV3 and TRBJ1-3, with 8 positions matching TRBD1. This CDR3 spans 15 amino acids. V lost 1 base and J lost 1; bases outside the gene matches: 0. Germline V gene sequence: CDR1 SNHLY, CDR2 FYNGKV (reference sequence). CDR3 DNA, as far as it was read: TGTGCCAGCAGCTTAGGGACAGGGTCTGGAAATACGCTCTAT. Amino acids: CASSLGTGSGNTLY. The CDR3 in its entirety is CASSLGTGSGNTLYF.

With regard to this clone: Genes and germline come from the mouse. The CDR3 is cut off 1 residue early in the read; its end comes from the germline J gene. The chain recombines TRBV13-3 with TRBJ2-7; 10 nucleotides align to TRBD2. The CDR3 runs to 15 residues. CDR1 and CDR2 from the germline V gene are NNHDY and SYVADS. Trimming at V came to 3 bases and at J to 0 bases, leaving 3 bases not matched to a gene. CDR3 DNA, as far as it was read: TGTGCCAGCAGTGTGGACTGGGGGAGCTCCTATGAACAGTAC. The encoded protein is CASSVDWGSSYEQY. The CDR3 in full is CASSVDWGSSYEQYF.

Note on this clone: The gene names given are mouse names. The read ends 1 residue early relative to the CDR3; the germline J gene fills the gap. V and J are TRBV26 and TRBJ1-3, with 7 nucleotides matching TRBD1. Germline loops: CDR1 KGHPV, CDR2 FQNQEV (reference sequence). This CDR3 spans 15 amino acids. V dropped 0 bases and J dropped 4; count of bases not matched to a gene: 3. The CDR3 loop reads CASSLSQGWGNTLYF. CDR3 bases read: TGTGCCAGCAGTCTGTCACAGGGGTGGGGAAATACGCTCTAT.

This clone was picked up a small number of times. Gene names and germline refer to mouse. Sequencing ends 1 residue short of the CDR3 end; the germline J gene provides the rest. The chain combines TRBV23 with TRBJ2-1; TRBD2 is the table's D call and was not checked against the DNA. The CDR3 totals 12 residues. CDR1 is KGHTA, CDR2 FQNQQP, per germline. This CDR3 reads CSSSPLGAEQFF. The sequenced CDR3 bases are TGCTCCAGCAGTCCCCTGGGTGCTGAGCAGTTC. Using reference TRBV23 and TRBJ2-1 for the parts outside the CDR3, the full variable domain is DAAVTQKPRYLIKMKGQEAEMKCIPEKGHTAVFWYQQKQSKELKFLIYFQNQQPLDQIDMVKERFSAVCPSSSLCSLGIRTCEAEDSALYLCSSSPLGAEQFFGPGTRLTVL.

This clone was observed a few times. Gene names denote mouse genes. The sequence runs out 1 residue before the end of the CDR3; the remainder is reconstructed from the germline J gene. The chain couples TRBV26 to TRBJ2-4, with D maybe TRBD2 (6 bases). V was clipped by 3 bases and J by 0 bases, with 7 bases between them. Germline CDR1 and CDR2: KGHPV and FQNQEV (reference sequence). The CDR3 is 14 residues long. The covered CDR3 bases are TGTGCCAGCAGTCTCGGGACTAGTCAAAACACCTTGTAC. Translating gives CASSLGTSQNTLY. The entire CDR3 protein is CASSLGTSQNTLYF.